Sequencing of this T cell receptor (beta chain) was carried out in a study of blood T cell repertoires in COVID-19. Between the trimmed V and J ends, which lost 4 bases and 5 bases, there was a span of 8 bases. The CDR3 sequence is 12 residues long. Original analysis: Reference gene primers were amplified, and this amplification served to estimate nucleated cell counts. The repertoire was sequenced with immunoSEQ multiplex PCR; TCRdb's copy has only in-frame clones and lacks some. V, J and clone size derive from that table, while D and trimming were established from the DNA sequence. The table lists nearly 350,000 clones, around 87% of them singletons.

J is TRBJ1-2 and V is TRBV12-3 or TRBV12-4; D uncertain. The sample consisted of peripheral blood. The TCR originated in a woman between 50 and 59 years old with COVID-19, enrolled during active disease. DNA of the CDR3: TGTGCCAGCAGTTACTATACTTATGGCTACACCTTC. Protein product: CASSYYTYGYTF.